This T cell receptor (beta chain) derives from a study of Graves' ophthalmopathy and Graves' hyperthyroidism. As the template, RNA transcripts were used to amplify TCR beta CDR3 regions. The first round was an RT-PCR with HTBI primers, and the second round was a multiplex PCR. TCRdb used MiXCR to reprocess the multiplex PCR reads, holding one entry per CDR3 protein. Of 360,000 or so distinct CDR3 sequences listed, roughly 18% are singletons. V lost 5 bases, J lost 5 bases, and 15 bases lay in between. CDR3 length: 14 amino acids. In germline, CDR1 is SEHNR, CDR2 FQNEAQ (reference sequence). This clonotype was detected many times.

Specimen: peripheral blood. The V call is TRBV7-9, the J call TRBJ1-2; tentatively, D is TRBD1 (5 bases). The origin of this receptor is a young woman with Graves' ophthalmopathy. Here the CDR3 reads CASSRSDRGYGYTF. The CDR3 nucleotides are TGTGCCAGCAGCCGAAGCGACAGAGGGTATGGCTACACCTTC.